This entry concerns a single T cell receptor (beta chain). The data were obtained in a study of blood T cell repertoires in COVID-19. Study context: Researchers got acute and convalescent COVID-19 samples from the United States, Italy and Spain. Nucleic acid was either cDNA or gDNA, and it came from T cells, B-cell-depleted T cells, or PBMCs.

Germline V gene sequence: CDR1 SGHAT, CDR2 FQNNGV. This CDR3 region has 13 residues. V was clipped by 4 bases and J by 0 bases, with 4 bases between them. Repertoires were generated with immunoSEQ multiplex PCR, while TCRdb's copy carries only in-frame clones and drops some. The sample includes about 130,000 clones, about 83% of them seen just once. Sequences were obtained from peripheral blood. V is TRBV11-2 and J is TRBJ1-5; D uncertain. This receptor was obtained from a man aged 60 to 75 with acute or convalescent COVID-19. This chain's CDR3 is CASSSYSNQPQHF. The CDR3 nucleotides read TGTGCCAGCAGCTCGTATAGCAATCAGCCCCAGCATTTT.